These 32 T cell receptor beta chains originate from one sample sequenced in a study of blood T cell repertoires in COVID-19. Produced via immunoSEQ multiplex PCR; TCRdb's table is partial and in-frame only. In the table there are around 99,000 clones, 90% of which are singletons. The sample consisted of peripheral blood. The origin of the receptors is a middle-aged man with acute or convalescent COVID-19.

The genes are TRBV2 and TRBJ1-4, with unresolved D. The V and J ends lost 7 bases and 0 bases respectively, with 12 bases between them. The CDR3 covers 15 residues. Germline CDR1 is SNHLY and CDR2 is FYNNEI. CDR3 protein: CASTINGATNEKLFF. DNA for the CDR3: TGTGCCAGCACCATAAACGGAGCAACTAATGAAAAACTGTTTTTT.

V gene TRBV5-8 combines with J gene TRBJ2-7; TRBD1 aligns across 7 bases. The CDR3 covers 17 residues. CDR1 is SGHTS, CDR2 YDEGEE, per germline. With 0 bases clipped from V and 2 bases from J, the junction kept 11 bases outside the gene matches. CDR3 sequence (DNA): TGTGCCAGCAGCTTGGGGGACAGAGACTCGATCGCCTACGAGCAGTACTTC. It codes for CASSLGDRDSIAYEQYF.

The gene calls are TRBV6-2 or TRBV6-3 and TRBJ2-5; D may be TRBD2 (6 bases). Germline values: CDR1 MNHEY, CDR2 SVGEGT. The CDR3 covers 15 residues. The germline V and J ends were trimmed by 5 bases and 2 bases, with 15 bases remaining between them. CDR3 sequence: CASSPGTVSQETQYF. The CDR3 DNA sequence: TGTGCCAGCAGTCCCGGGACTGTATCACAAGAGACCCAGTACTTC.

V is TRBV6-5 and J is TRBJ1-3; perhaps TRBD1 as D (5 bases). The CDR3 consists of 14 residues. V was clipped by 7 bases and J by 0 bases, with 10 bases between them. The germline gives CDR1 MNHEY, CDR2 SVGAGI. CDR3 amino acids: CASTVDSSGNTIYF. The DNA for the CDR3 is TGTGCCAGCACCGTAGACAGCTCTGGAAACACCATATATTTT.

The chain combines TRBV5-1 with TRBJ2-2; unclear D gene. The germline gives CDR1 SGHRS, CDR2 YFSETQ. CDR3 size: 13 residues. The germline V and J ends were trimmed by 4 bases and 1 base, with 5 bases remaining between them. CDR3: CASSGQNTGELFF. CDR3 DNA sequence: TGCGCCAGCAGCGGCCAGAACACCGGGGAGCTGTTTTTT. Together with reference TRBV5-1 and TRBJ2-2, the CDR3 gives the full variable domain: KAGVTQTPRYLIKTRGQQVTLSCSPISGHRSVSWYQQTPGQGLQFLFEYFSETQRNKGNFPGRFSGRQFSNSRSEMNVSTLELGDSALYLCASSGQNTGELFFGEGSRLTVL.

The chain is built from TRBV6-1 and TRBJ1-2; D is ambiguous. CDR1 and CDR2 (germline): MNHNS, SASEGT. V was cut by 5 bases and J by 4 bases, with 14 bases left in between. The CDR3 extends over 14 amino acids. In DNA form, the CDR3 reads TGTGCCAGCAGTCCACATGGGGAGGGCTATGGCTACACCTTC. Amino acids: CASSPHGEGYGYTF.

The gene calls are TRBV4-1 and TRBJ1-1; 9 bases fit TRBD1. The ends lost 4 bases at V and 4 bases at J; junction bases unmatched: 7. The CDR3 length is 15 residues. Germline V CDR1 and CDR2: MGHRA, YSYEKL. The CDR3 DNA sequence: TGCGCCAGCAGCCCTGGACAGGGGTTGGGCACTGAAGCTTTCTTT. This gives the protein CASSPGQGLGTEAFF.

The rearrangement links TRBV24-1 to TRBJ2-2; a weak D match, TRBD2 (5 bases). V was pared by 8 bases and J by 5 bases, with 14 bases between. Germline V CDR1 and CDR2: KGHDR, SFDVKD. The CDR3 consists of 14 residues. CDR3 in DNA: TGTGCCACCAAGGGAGAGTTGGGGACCGGGGAGCTGTTTTTT. This gives the protein CATKGELGTGELFF.

V and J are TRBV11-2 and TRBJ2-5, with 7 positions matching TRBD1. Germline V lookup: CDR1 SGHAT, CDR2 FQNNGV. V lost 6 bases, J lost 7 bases, and 11 bases stayed unmatched. This CDR3 region has 14 residues. CDR3 in DNA: TGTGCCAGCAGTTCTAACAGGGGAAAAGGGACCCAGTACTTC. Translated, it gives CASSSNRGKGTQYF.

The chain has TRBV6-5 and TRBJ1-1; D possibly corresponds to TRBD1 (5 bases). This CDR3 contains 14 residues. Trimming cost V 6 bases and J 3 bases, with 14 bases left between them. Germline CDR1 MNHEY, CDR2 SVGAGI. The DNA for the CDR3 is TGTGCCAGCAGAGGAAGGGCAGGGTACACTGAAGCTTTCTTT. It specifies CASRGRAGYTEAFF.

As to this clone: One end of the junction varies from germline; a read error may be responsible. This rearrangement joins TRBV19 to TRBJ1-3; D may be TRBD1 (5 bases). The CDR3 has 15 amino acids. The germline gives CDR1 LNHDA, CDR2 SQIVND (reference sequence). CDR3 protein: CASSIGGALGNTIYF. DNA of the CDR3: TGTGCAAGTAGTATAGGTGGGGCTCTCGGAAACACCATATATTTT.

The V and J genes are TRBV7-9 and TRBJ1-1; D possibly corresponds to TRBD1 (5 bases). Looked up from germline, CDR1 is SEHNR and CDR2 is FQNEAQ (reference sequence). Trimming removed 5 bases from V and 7 bases from J, with 17 bases in between. CDR3 length: 14 residues. This CDR3 is CASSLTGGYSEAFF. CDR3 nucleotide sequence: TGTGCCAGCAGCCTCACCGGGGGGTACAGTGAAGCTTTCTTT.

This chain links TRBV14 with TRBJ2-3, with D maybe TRBD1 (6 bases). Trimming took 0 bases from V and 4 from J, leaving 8 bases between them. The CDR3 spans 14 residues. CDR1 and CDR2 from the germline V gene are SGHDN and FVKESK. CDR3 coding DNA: TGTGCCAGCAGCCAAGACAGGGGCGCAGATACGCAGTATTTT. Protein sequence: CASSQDRGADTQYF.

This clone appeared a single time. V and J are TRBV4-3 and TRBJ1-1; D may be TRBD1 (5 bases). Trimming shortened V by 1 base and J by 5 bases, and 5 bases separated the two germline ends. The germline V gene encodes CDR1 LGHNA and CDR2 YSLEER. This CDR3 comprises 12 residues. CDR3 protein: CASSQAGTEAFF. The CDR3 nucleotides are TGCGCCAGCAGCCAAGCAGGGACTGAAGCTTTCTTT.

This chain joins TRBV7-6 and TRBJ2-1; 9 bases line up with TRBD2. V lost 0 bases, J lost 5 bases, and 5 bases stayed unmatched. The CDR3 is 16 residues long. The germline V gene has CDR1 SGHVS and CDR2 FNYEAQ. CDR3 in DNA: TGTGCCAGCAGCTTAGCTAGTAGCGGGAGTGACAATGAGCAGTTCTTC. Translation gives CASSLASSGSDNEQFF. Using reference TRBV7-6 and TRBJ2-1 for the parts outside the CDR3, the full variable domain is GAGVSQSPRYKVTKRGQDVALRCDPISGHVSLYWYRQALGQGPEFLTYFNYEAQQDKSGLPNDRFSAERPEGSISTLTIQRTEQRDSAMYRCASSLASSGSDNEQFFGPGTRLTVL.

This rearrangement joins TRBV3-1 (or the pseudogene TRBV3-2) to TRBJ2-4; perhaps TRBD2 as D (5 bases). V shed 1 base and J shed 7 bases, with 8 bases lying between them. The CDR3 length is 13 residues. Germline V lookup: CDR1 LGHDT, CDR2 YNNKEL (reference sequence). CDR3 in DNA: TGTGCCAGCAGCCAAGCACTAGGCAACATTCAGTACTTC. Translating it yields CASSQALGNIQYF.

The sample holds a few counts of this clone. V gene TRBV24-1 combines with J gene TRBJ2-1; 7 bases line up with TRBD1. Germline lookup yields CDR1 KGHDR and CDR2 SFDVKD. CDR3 size: 12 residues. With V trimmed by 10 bases and J by 6 bases, 5 bases remained unmatched. The CDR3 nucleotides read TGTGCCACGACAGGGTTTGGCAATGAGCAGTTCTTC. Encoded protein: CATTGFGNEQFF.

The J gene is TRBJ1-2, the V gene TRBV9; 8 bases map to TRBD1. With V trimmed by 4 bases and J by 6 bases, 11 bases remained unmatched. This CDR3 contains 15 residues. Per germline, CDR1 SGDLS and CDR2 YYNGEE. The chain's CDR3 is CASSLTSGQGDGYTF. CDR3 coding DNA: TGTGCCAGCAGCCTCACCTCCGGACAGGGTGATGGCTACACCTTC.

Details on this clone: This sample includes further DNA sequences coding for the same CDR3. V is TRBV19 and J is TRBJ2-1; 9 positions agree with TRBD2. This CDR3 is 15 amino acids long. The V segment lost 5 bases and the J segment 8 bases; nucleotides outside the gene matches: 10. The germline V gene encodes CDR1 LNHDA and CDR2 SQIVND (reference sequence). Written as DNA, the CDR3 is TGTGCCAGTAGTGTGGGACTAGCCGGCGGTGATGAGCAGTTCTTC. Translation: CASSVGLAGGDEQFF. The variable domain in full, with the rest retrieved from reference TRBV19 and TRBJ2-1, is DGGITQSPKYLFRKEGQNVTLSCEQNLNHDAMYWYRQDPGQGLRLIYYSQIVNDFQKGDIAEGYSVSREKKESFPLTVTSAQKNPTAFYLCASSVGLAGGDEQFFGPGTRLTVL.

The chain recombines TRBV6-1 with TRBJ1-1, with 12 positions matching TRBD1. There are 16 residues in the CDR3. Germline CDR1 reads MNHNS; CDR2 reads SASEGT. The ends lost 4 bases at V and 4 bases at J; junction bases unmatched: 7. This CDR3 is CASSAGTGGSGTEAFF. DNA of the CDR3: TGTGCCAGCAGTGCCGGGACAGGGGGCAGTGGCACTGAAGCTTTCTTT.

The genes are TRBV14 and TRBJ2-2, with TRBD1 matching over 8 bases. V gave up 4 bases and J gave up 3 bases; unmatched junction bases: 10. The CDR3 sequence is 17 residues long. Germline V gene data show CDR1 as SGHDN and CDR2 as FVKESK. CDR3 loop: CASSPTGAGGHTGELFF. The DNA of the CDR3 is TGTGCCAGCAGCCCGACAGGGGCAGGGGGCCACACCGGGGAGCTGTTTTTT. The full variable domain, in which reference TRBV14 and TRBJ2-2 provide the parts outside the CDR3, is EAGVTQFPSHSVIEKGQTVTLRCDPISGHDNLYWYRRVMGKEIKFLLHFVKESKQDESGMPNNRFLAERTGGTYSTLKVQPAELEDSGVYFCASSPTGAGGHTGELFFGEGSRLTVL.

This rearrangement joins TRBV18 to TRBJ2-1, with 7 bases that match TRBD2. This CDR3 contains 15 residues. Germline CDR1 reads KGHSH; CDR2 reads LQKENI. V shed 2 bases, J shed 6 bases, and the junction held 7 bases outside the gene matches. The CDR3 coding sequence is TGTGCCAGCTCACCAGACCTAGCGGCACCCAATGAGCAGTTCTTC. It translates to CASSPDLAAPNEQFF.

CDR3 nucleotides: TGCAGCGTTGAGGCAGGGGAACTCTCCTACGAGCAGTACTTC. Amino acids: CSVEAGELSYEQYF. The chain couples TRBV29-1 to TRBJ2-7; D perhaps matches TRBD1 (6 bases). In germline, CDR1 is SQVTM, CDR2 ANQGSEA. The CDR3 spans 14 residues. Trimming cost V 3 bases and J 0 bases, with 12 bases left between them.

The V call is TRBV24-1, the J call TRBJ2-1; the D gene is possibly TRBD1 (5 bases). Germline V gene lookup returns CDR1 KGHDR and CDR2 SFDVKD. This CDR3 has 13 residues. Trimming left V 11 bases short and J 1 base short, with 11 bases between. For the CDR3, the DNA is TGTGCCATCTCCAGGGATTCCTACAATGAGCAGTTCTTC. This encodes CAISRDSYNEQFF.

The chain couples TRBV30 to TRBJ1-1; D may be TRBD1 (6 bases). V lost 5 bases to trimming and J lost 0 bases, with 16 bases between them. Germline V lookup: CDR1 GTSNPN, CDR2 SVGIG (reference sequence). The CDR3 runs 15 residues. CDR3 amino acids: CAWADRSFMNTEAFF. CDR3 bases: TGTGCCTGGGCGGACAGATCCTTTATGAACACTGAAGCTTTCTTT.

This chain connects TRBV6-6 to TRBJ1-6; 12 bases match TRBD1. The CDR3 covers 14 residues. Germline-derived CDR1 and CDR2 are MNHNY and SVGAGI (reference sequence). Trimming at V came to 8 bases and at J to 9 bases, leaving 5 bases not matched to a gene. CDR3 coding DNA: TGTGCCAGCGGGACAGGGGGCGTTGGTTCACCCCTCCACTTT. It encodes CASGTGGVGSPLHF.

V and J are TRBV5-1 and TRBJ2-7, with 8 bases fitting TRBD1. In germline, CDR1 is SGHRS, CDR2 YFSETQ. V lost 0 bases and J lost 3; bases outside the gene matches: 2. CDR3 size: 14 residues. CDR3 nucleotide sequence: TGCGCCAGCAGCTTGGACGGACAGGGCTACGAGCAGTACTTC. Protein product: CASSLDGQGYEQYF.

This clone was counted once. The chain is built from TRBV14 and TRBJ2-2, with a tentative D call TRBD1 (6 bases). Trimming took off 0 bases at V and 7 bases at J, with 9 bases between the two ends. The germline CDR1 and CDR2 sequences are SGHDN and FVKESK. The CDR3 has 14 amino acids. CDR3: CASSQDNRVGELFF. DNA for the CDR3: TGTGCCAGCAGCCAAGATAACAGGGTCGGGGAGCTGTTTTTT.

The chain uses TRBV4-1 and TRBJ2-1; D uncertain. Germline CDR1 reads MGHRA; CDR2 reads YSYEKL. Deletions cut 0 bases from V and 5 bases from J, with 11 bases between. This CDR3 comprises 15 residues. The CDR3 here is CASSQEARRNNEQFF. The CDR3 nucleotides are TGCGCCAGCAGCCAAGAGGCCCGCCGAAACAATGAGCAGTTCTTC.

This sequence joins TRBV7-8 and TRBJ2-1; D gene ambiguous. CDR1 is SGHVS and CDR2 is FQNEAQ in the germline V gene. The germline V and J ends were trimmed by 0 bases and 0 bases, with 15 bases remaining between them. The CDR3 covers 18 residues. The CDR3 sequence is CASSLAQSYASSYNEQFF. CDR3 nucleotides: TGTGCCAGCAGCTTAGCCCAATCATACGCTAGCTCCTACAATGAGCAGTTCTTC.

The chain combines TRBV4-2 with TRBJ2-7, with 9 nucleotides matching TRBD2. This CDR3 has 15 amino acids. Germline V lookup: CDR1 LGHNA, CDR2 YNFKEQ. The junction had 7 bases not matched to a gene; V was cut back by 1 base and J by 6 bases. DNA for the CDR3: TGTGCCAGCAGCCAAGGACTAGCGGCGAACGGCGAGCAGTACTTC. It is translated as CASSQGLAANGEQYF.

This clone was observed a few times. The chain links TRBV4-3 to TRBJ1-1; tentative D call: TRBD1 (5 bases). This CDR3 has 16 residues. CDR1 LGHNA and CDR2 YSLEER come from the germline V gene. With 3 bases removed from V and 3 bases from J, the gap between germline ends came to 17 bases. The DNA for the CDR3 is TGCGCCAGCAGCCACGGTGGGTGGGGCATGGACACTGAAGCTTTCTTT. Amino acids: CASSHGGWGMDTEAFF.